The text below deals with one TCR beta chain. The same CDR3 also results from other DNA sequences found in this sample. The data were obtained in a study of blood T cell repertoires in COVID-19. Germline V lookup: CDR1 SGHTA, CDR2 FQGTGA. The CDR3 covers 13 residues. With V trimmed by 6 bases and J by 2 bases, 2 bases remained unmatched. The assay was immunoSEQ multiplex PCR, and TCRdb's table has in-frame clones only and misses some. The data hold a few hundred thousand clones, with 85% observed a single time. The sample consisted of peripheral blood. The TCR comes from a woman under 30 with acute or convalescent COVID-19. The gene calls are TRBV7-3 and TRBJ2-5; 8 nucleotides line up with TRBD2. The CDR3, as DNA: TGTGCCAGCAGTACTAGCGGTCAAGAGACCCAGTACTTC. Translating it yields CASSTSGQETQYF. Full variable domain (rest looked up from reference TRBV7-3 and TRBJ2-5): GAGVSQTPSNKVTEKGKYVELRCDPISGHTALYWYRQSLGQGPEFLIYFQGTGAADDSGLPNDRFFAVRPEGSVSTLKIQRTERGDSAVYLCASSTSGQETQYFGPGTRLLVL.